Below, 19 T cell receptor beta chains from the same sample are listed, as sequenced in a study of cytomegalovirus exposure and HLA in healthy donors. PCR used 60 Vbeta primers and 13 Jbeta primers. Measured with immunoSEQ multiplex PCR; TCRdb has only the in-frame clones, and not every one. The sample carries about 170,000 clones, 78% recorded once. The sample was PBMCs. These receptors all stem from a woman between 45 and 60 years old in good health and CMV-seropositive.

This rearrangement joins TRBV19 to TRBJ1-2, with a weak D call TRBD1 (5 bases). The CDR3 is 16 amino acids. Germline V lookup: CDR1 LNHDA, CDR2 SQIVND (reference sequence). The ends were cut back, 4 bases at V and 3 bases at J, with 18 bases in the middle. CDR3: CASSTPGLPWDYGYTF. In nucleotides, the CDR3 is TGTGCCAGTAGTACCCCGGGACTTCCGTGGGACTATGGCTACACCTTC. Variable domain in full (rest from reference TRBV19 and TRBJ1-2): DGGITQSPKYLFRKEGQNVTLSCEQNLNHDAMYWYRQDPGQGLRLIYYSQIVNDFQKGDIAEGYSVSREKKESFPLTVTSAQKNPTAFYLCASSTPGLPWDYGYTFGSGTRLTVV.

V is TRBV5-4 and J is TRBJ2-1; 12 bases line up with TRBD2. In germline, CDR1 is SGHNT, CDR2 YYREEE (reference sequence). With V trimmed by 4 bases and J by 2 bases, 4 bases remained unmatched. This CDR3 is 16 amino acids long. The CDR3 is CASSPTSGGTYNEQFF. CDR3 in DNA: TGTGCCAGCAGCCCCACTAGCGGGGGGACCTACAATGAGCAGTTCTTC.

This chain joins TRBV5-4 and TRBJ2-1; possibly TRBD1 for D (7 bases). This CDR3 comprises 18 residues. The V end lost 0 bases, the J end lost 2 bases, and 18 bases lay between the germline ends. Germline loops: CDR1 SGHNT, CDR2 YYREEE (reference sequence). The CDR3 is CASSLEAGRDRTYNEQFF. DNA for the CDR3: TGTGCCAGCAGCTTGGAGGCGGGAAGGGACAGAACCTACAATGAGCAGTTCTTC.

This rearrangement joins TRBV4-1 to TRBJ2-1; no clear D gene. V lost 3 bases to trimming and J lost 0 bases, with 18 bases between them. The CDR3 sequence is 18 residues long. Germline loops: CDR1 MGHRA, CDR2 YSYEKL. The CDR3 spells CASSHRCWPTVSYNEQFF. The CDR3 DNA sequence: TGCGCCAGCAGCCACCGGTGTTGGCCGACTGTCTCCTACAATGAGCAGTTCTTC.

The rearrangement joins TRBV19 to TRBJ1-6; no clear D. V gave up 2 bases and J gave up 4 bases, with 6 bases separating them. From germline, CDR1 is LNHDA and CDR2 SQIVND (reference sequence). The CDR3 is 14 amino acids. CDR3 amino acids: CASSIRQYNSPLHF. The CDR3 nucleotides read TGTGCCAGTAGTATACGTCAGTATAATTCACCCCTCCACTTT. Full variable domain (remainder filled in from reference TRBV19 and TRBJ1-6): DGGITQSPKYLFRKEGQNVTLSCEQNLNHDAMYWYRQDPGQGLRLIYYSQIVNDFQKGDIAEGYSVSREKKESFPLTVTSAQKNPTAFYLCASSIRQYNSPLHFGNGTRLTVT.

The rearrangement uses TRBV19 and TRBJ2-3; 8 nucleotides align to TRBD1. CDR1 is LNHDA, CDR2 SQIVND, per germline (reference sequence). This CDR3 has 14 residues. The CDR3 reads CATGDSRYTDTQYF. In DNA form, the CDR3 reads TGTGCGACAGGGGACAGCCGATACACAGATACGCAGTATTTT.

The chain uses TRBV7-9 and TRBJ1-1; no reliable D call. The CDR3 runs 16 residues. Trimming left V 4 bases short and J 0 bases short, with 15 bases between. From germline, CDR1 is SEHNR and CDR2 FQNEAQ (reference sequence). The CDR3 DNA sequence: TGTGCCAGCAGCTACGGAGGAGGCAGAGTGAACACTGAAGCTTTCTTT. This codes for CASSYGGGRVNTEAFF. Combining the CDR3 with reference TRBV7-9 and TRBJ1-1 gives the whole variable domain DTGVSQNPRHKITKRGQNVTFRCDPISEHNRLYWYRQTLGQGPEFLTYFQNEAQLEKSRLLSDRFSAERPKGSFSTLEIQRTEQGDSAMYLCASSYGGGRVNTEAFFGQGTRLTVV.

Worth noting for this clone: The same CDR3 arises from other DNA sequences in this sample as well. CDR3 sequence: CASSYSTSGYNEQFF. As DNA, the CDR3 is TGTGCCAGCAGTTACTCTACTAGCGGATACAATGAGCAGTTCTTC. This chain joins TRBV6-5 and TRBJ2-1; TRBD2 agrees at 8 bases. The CDR3 spans 15 residues. Germline-derived CDR1 and CDR2 are MNHEY and SVGAGI. Trimming took 0 bases from V and 4 from J; bases not matched to a gene: 2.

V usage is TRBV10-3 and J usage is TRBJ2-5, with 7 bases identical to TRBD2. The CDR3 totals 16 residues. Per germline, CDR1 ENHRY and CDR2 SYGVKD. The trim removed 2 bases at V and 2 bases at J, leaving 8 bases unmatched. The chain's CDR3 is CAISEAIAGPQETQYF. The CDR3 region has the DNA TGTGCCATCAGTGAGGCTATAGCGGGTCCGCAAGAGACCCAGTACTTC.

The V gene is TRBV27, the J gene TRBJ2-1; a weak D match, TRBD2 (5 bases). This CDR3 has 13 amino acids. Germline-derived CDR1 and CDR2 are MNHEY and SMNVEV (reference sequence). V was clipped by 5 bases and J by 7 bases, with 12 bases between them. The CDR3 DNA is TGTGCCAGCAGTGGCCGGGGATCGAATGAGCAGTTCTTC. It is translated as CASSGRGSNEQFF.

Here the CDR3 DNA reads TGCGCCAGCAGCTTGGAAGGGACAGGGATCCAGCCCCAGCATTTT. It codes for CASSLEGTGIQPQHF. V gene TRBV5-1 combines with J gene TRBJ1-5, with 9 positions matching TRBD1. The CDR3 runs to 15 residues. Germline V gene data show CDR1 as SGHRS and CDR2 as YFSETQ. V was pared by 0 bases and J by 7 bases, with 5 bases of the junction left unmatched.

The rearrangement links TRBV10-3 to TRBJ1-5, with D possibly TRBD1 on 5 matching bases. Germline V lookup: CDR1 ENHRY, CDR2 SYGVKD. Between the trimmed V and J ends, which lost 7 bases and 9 bases, there was a span of 13 bases. This CDR3 has 12 residues. The chain's CDR3 is CAINNQGGPQHF. CDR3 nucleotide sequence: TGTGCCATCAACAATCAGGGAGGGCCCCAGCATTTT.

The chain joins TRBV6-5 to TRBJ2-2; D not certain. Trimming stripped 0 bases from V and 6 bases from J, with 8 bases between. There are 14 residues in the CDR3. CDR1 is MNHEY, CDR2 SVGAGI, per germline. The CDR3 region has the DNA TGTGCCAGCAGTTACTCGATGAGGTCCGGGGAGCTGTTTTTT. Protein sequence: CASSYSMRSGELFF.

V is TRBV14 and J is TRBJ2-1; D perhaps matches TRBD2 (7 bases). Trimming stripped 6 bases from V and 6 bases from J, with 15 bases between. The CDR3 has 14 residues. Germline CDR1 reads SGHDN; CDR2 reads FVKESK. The CDR3 reads CASRRSGDINEQFF. The CDR3 DNA reads TGTGCCAGCAGGCGCAGCGGGGACATCAATGAGCAGTTCTTC.

This clone appeared once. The chain combines TRBV6-5 with TRBJ2-7, with D maybe TRBD1 (5 bases). CDR1 and CDR2 (germline): MNHEY, SVGAGI. V lost 7 bases and J 2 bases, leaving 12 bases between the germline ends. The CDR3 spans 13 residues. CDR3 DNA sequence: TGTGCCAGCACTTCCCAAGGGGCCTACGAGCAGTACTTC. It yields the protein CASTSQGAYEQYF.

The chain uses TRBV6-5 and TRBJ2-7; D gene unclear. The CDR3 runs 14 residues. From germline, CDR1 is MNHEY and CDR2 SVGAGI. V lost 0 bases and J lost 6, with 12 bases in between. CDR3 nucleotide sequence: TGTGCCAGCAGTTACTCCAGGCCCCCCGTCGAGCAGTACTTC. This translates into CASSYSRPPVEQYF.

The V gene is TRBV15, the J gene TRBJ2-6; a weak D match, TRBD1 (6 bases). This CDR3 has 18 residues. Deletions cut 5 bases from V and 2 bases from J, with 19 bases between. Germline CDR1 LNHNV, CDR2 YYDKDF (reference sequence). The CDR3 loop is CATSGAAQGITGANVLTF. CDR3 sequence (DNA): TGTGCCACCAGCGGCGCCGCACAGGGCATCACTGGGGCCAACGTCCTGACTTTC.

This chain links TRBV5-4 with TRBJ2-6; D may be TRBD2 (7 bases). CDR1 SGHNT and CDR2 YYREEE come from the germline V gene (reference sequence). This CDR3 has 18 amino acids. V was cut by 9 bases and J by 1 base, with 23 bases left in between. In nucleotides, the CDR3 is TGTGCCACAGACCTCCGGGGGGCGGAATTTTCTGGGGCCAACGTCCTGACTTTC. Protein product: CATDLRGAEFSGANVLTF.

J is TRBJ1-3 and V is TRBV15; tentative D call: TRBD1 (5 bases). Germline CDR1 is LNHNV and CDR2 is YYDKDF (reference sequence). The V end lost 3 bases, the J end lost 0 bases, and 9 bases lay between the germline ends. There are 15 residues in the CDR3. CDR3 sequence reads: CATSRPGFSGNTIYF. The CDR3 DNA reads TGTGCCACCAGCAGGCCAGGGTTCTCTGGAAACACCATATATTTT.